The 31 T cell receptor beta chains below come from one sample, sequenced in a study of T cell responses to AZD1222 COVID-19 vaccine. Profiled with immunoSEQ multiplex PCR; TCRdb holds only in-frame clones, not every one. The sample yields around 140,000 clones, around 85% seen once. Sequencing used peripheral blood, obtained 28 days after the second dose of the MenACWY control vaccine. The receptors were gathered from an adult who received the MenACWY meningococcal vaccine as a control.

V usage is TRBV5-8 and J usage is TRBJ1-2, with D perhaps matching TRBD1 (6 bases). V was cut by 3 bases and J by 3 bases, with 12 bases left in between. The CDR3 is 14 residues long. From germline, CDR1 is SGHTS and CDR2 YDEGEE. CDR3 residues: CASSWRTADYGYTF. The CDR3 nucleotides read TGTGCCAGCAGCTGGAGGACAGCTGACTATGGCTACACCTTC.

This CDR3 is CASSLLTSGSRGNEQFF. In DNA, the CDR3 is TGCGCCAGCAGCTTGTTGACTAGCGGGAGTAGGGGCAATGAGCAGTTCTTC. The chain recombines TRBV5-1 with TRBJ2-1, with 12 bases lining up with TRBD2. The CDR3 contains 17 residues. V dropped 1 base and J dropped 6; count of bases not matched to a gene: 8. Germline V gene lookup returns CDR1 SGHRS and CDR2 YFSETQ.

V is TRBV5-4 and J is TRBJ2-3; the D is unclear. This CDR3 region has 15 residues. The germline gives CDR1 SGHNT, CDR2 YYREEE (reference sequence). V lost 2 bases and J lost 3, with 13 bases in between. CDR3 DNA sequence: TGTGCCAGCAGCTTTCCCAAACTCGTAACAGATACGCAGTATTTT. This sequence encodes CASSFPKLVTDTQYF.

This chain uses TRBV27 with TRBJ2-7, with a tentative D call TRBD1 (5 bases). The CDR3 extends over 16 amino acids. Germline V gene sequence: CDR1 MNHEY, CDR2 SMNVEV (reference sequence). V dropped 2 bases and J dropped 1 base, with 15 bases sitting between them. The CDR3 loop is CASSLGAERSSYEQYF. The CDR3 DNA reads TGTGCCAGCAGTTTAGGGGCCGAACGGAGTTCCTACGAGCAGTACTTC.

This clone was detected a few times. This chain links TRBV5-1 with TRBJ1-4, with D possibly TRBD1 on 5 matching bases. The CDR3 has 19 amino acids. Germline V CDR1 and CDR2: SGHRS, YFSETQ. V dropped 4 bases and J dropped 0 bases, with 22 bases sitting between them. The CDR3 reads CASSVGRRGYDATNEKLFF. CDR3 nucleotides: TGCGCCAGCAGCGTTGGCCGAAGGGGATACGATGCAACTAATGAAAAACTGTTTTTT. The complete variable domain, with remaining parts taken from reference TRBV5-1 and TRBJ1-4, reads KAGVTQTPRYLIKTRGQQVTLSCSPISGHRSVSWYQQTPGQGLQFLFEYFSETQRNKGNFPGRFSGRQFSNSRSEMNVSTLELGDSALYLCASSVGRRGYDATNEKLFFGSGTQLSVL.

The V and J genes are TRBV7-2 and TRBJ1-5; 8 bases agree with TRBD1. The germline V gene encodes CDR1 SGHTA and CDR2 FQGNSA. After removal of 5 bases from V and 7 bases from J, the junction contained 10 bases not matched to a gene. CDR3 length: 15 amino acids. CDR3: CASSRGTGREQPQHF. The CDR3 DNA reads TGTGCCAGCAGCCGCGGGACAGGCCGCGAACAGCCCCAGCATTTT. Based on the CDR3 plus reference TRBV7-2 and TRBJ1-5, the full variable domain is GAGVSQSPSNKVTEKGKDVELRCDPISGHTALYWYRQSLGQGLEFLIYFQGNSAPDKSGLPSDRFSAERTGGSVSTLTIQRTQQEDSAVYLCASSRGTGREQPQHFGDGTRLSIL.

The CDR3 loop reads CASSVQGALTGELFF. In DNA, the CDR3 is TGTGCCAGCAGCGTCCAGGGGGCCCTGACCGGGGAGCTGTTTTTT. The V call is TRBV5-6, the J call TRBJ2-2; 8 nucleotides match TRBD1. Trimming removed 4 bases from V and 5 bases from J; junction bases left unmatched: 7. This CDR3 is 15 amino acids long. Looked up from germline, CDR1 is SGHDT and CDR2 is YYEEEE.

The V call is TRBV3-1 (or the pseudogene TRBV3-2), the J call TRBJ2-1; 12 bases agree with TRBD2. V lost 7 bases to trimming and J lost 4 bases; unmatched junction nucleotides: 5. The germline gives CDR1 LGHDT, CDR2 YNNKEL (reference sequence). The CDR3 totals 15 residues. Written as DNA, the CDR3 is TGTGCCAGCACCGCACTAGCGGGGGGTTACAATGAGCAGTTCTTC. Amino acids: CASTALAGGYNEQFF.

The gene calls are TRBV3-1 (or the pseudogene TRBV3-2) and TRBJ1-3; maybe TRBD1 (5 bases). The ends were cut back, 1 base at V and 4 bases at J, with 17 bases in the middle. This CDR3 spans 17 amino acids. Germline V gene lookup returns CDR1 LGHDT and CDR2 YNNKEL (reference sequence). Here the CDR3 DNA reads TGTGCCAGCAGCCAAGGTGGGGGGTTTGGAACGGGAAACACCATATATTTT. As protein: CASSQGGGFGTGNTIYF.

The genes are TRBV7-3 and TRBJ2-2; 11 positions agree with TRBD1. The length of the CDR3 is 15 residues. J was trimmed by 3 bases and V by 5 bases; bases with no gene match: 2. Germline CDR1 and CDR2: SGHTA and FQGTGA. The CDR3 DNA sequence: TGTGCCAGCAGCCGGACAGGGGGCCACACCGGGGAGCTGTTTTTT. This translates into CASSRTGGHTGELFF.

This rearrangement joins TRBV5-6 to TRBJ1-1; the D gene is possibly TRBD1 (6 bases). The CDR3 totals 14 residues. V lost 5 bases, J lost 1 base, and 12 bases lay in between. Per germline, CDR1 SGHDT and CDR2 YYEEEE. CDR3 sequence (DNA): TGTGCCAGCAGACGATACAGGGAGAACACTGAAGCTTTCTTT. As protein: CASRRYRENTEAFF.

The chain combines TRBV4-1 with TRBJ1-3; possible D gene TRBD1, 5 bases. Deletions cut 2 bases from V and 1 base from J, with 18 bases between. The CDR3 is made up of 18 amino acids. Germline V CDR1 and CDR2: MGHRA, YSYEKL. The CDR3 protein is CASSQILGVFGSGNTIYF. The DNA of the CDR3 is TGCGCCAGCAGCCAAATTCTGGGGGTCTTTGGGTCTGGAAACACCATATATTTT.

The chain is built from TRBV5-1 and TRBJ1-1; maybe TRBD1 (5 bases). Trimming took off 0 bases at V and 8 bases at J, with 14 bases between the two ends. This CDR3 contains 14 residues. Looked up from germline, CDR1 is SGHRS and CDR2 is YFSETQ. The CDR3 loop is CASSLALGTREAFF. The DNA of the CDR3 is TGCGCCAGCAGCTTGGCCCTGGGGACCCGAGAAGCTTTCTTT.

The rearrangement uses TRBV27 and TRBJ1-2; 7 bases match TRBD1. Germline lookup yields CDR1 MNHEY and CDR2 SMNVEV (reference sequence). The CDR3 runs to 17 residues. Losses at the gene ends were 1 base for V and 6 bases for J; bases not matched to a gene: 14. DNA of the CDR3: TGTGCCAGCAGTTTATTTTCAGTCCAGGGGGAGGAGGATGGCTACACCTTC. Its translation: CASSLFSVQGEEDGYTF.

The chain is built from TRBV6-5 and TRBJ1-4; D is ambiguous. V gave up 6 bases and J gave up 0 bases, with 11 bases separating them. This CDR3 spans 15 amino acids. Germline CDR1 and CDR2: MNHEY and SVGAGI. The CDR3 DNA sequence: TGTGCCAGCAGGGTCCTCACCGCAACTAATGAAAAACTGTTTTTT. Amino acid sequence: CASRVLTATNEKLFF.

The rearrangement links TRBV7-8 to TRBJ2-2; 10 nucleotides align to TRBD2. The V and J ends lost 2 bases and 1 base, in that order; junction bases with no gene match: 1. The V gene's germline CDR1 is SGHVS and CDR2 FQNEAQ. The CDR3 runs 16 residues. The CDR3 spells CASSLRTSGNTGELFF. The CDR3 nucleotides read TGTGCCAGCAGCTTAAGGACTAGCGGGAACACCGGGGAGCTGTTTTTT.

V is TRBV29-1 and J is TRBJ2-5, with 10 nucleotides matching TRBD1. V shed 7 bases and J 5 bases; nucleotides not matched to a gene: 10. The length of the CDR3 is 14 residues. From germline, CDR1 is SQVTM and CDR2 ANQGSEA. CDR3: CSAHPATGGETQYF. As DNA, the CDR3 is TGCAGCGCCCATCCTGCGACAGGGGGCGAGACCCAGTACTTC. The entire variable domain, with the rest obtained from reference TRBV29-1 and TRBJ2-5, is as follows: SAVISQKPSRDICQRGTSLTIQCQVDSQVTMMFWYRQQPGQSLTLIATANQGSEATYESGFVIDKFPISRPNLTFSTLTVSNMSPEDSSIYLCSAHPATGGETQYFGPGTRLLVL.

This chain connects TRBV5-1 to TRBJ1-3; weak D call: TRBD1 (5 bases). Germline-derived CDR1 and CDR2 are SGHRS and YFSETQ. The length of the CDR3 is 16 residues. The V gene lost 0 bases and the J gene lost 0 bases, with 10 bases spanning the gap. This CDR3 reads CASSLVSQGSGNTIYF. The CDR3 bases are TGCGCCAGCAGCTTGGTCTCCCAGGGCTCTGGAAACACCATATATTTT.

This clone was counted a single time. The chain has TRBV6-5 and TRBJ1-2, with D possibly being TRBD1 (5 bases). Germline CDR1 MNHEY, CDR2 SVGAGI. Trimming took off 5 bases at V and 8 bases at J, with 21 bases between the two ends. The length of the CDR3 is 15 residues. For the CDR3, the DNA is TGTGCCAGCAGTCCCGGGACCCCCACCCGGGGCGGCTACACCTTC. It translates to CASSPGTPTRGGYTF.

J is TRBJ2-7 and V is TRBV7-2; the D gene is possibly TRBD1 (5 bases). CDR1 is SGHTA, CDR2 FQGNSA, per germline. V was clipped by 4 bases and J by 0 bases, with 10 bases between them. The CDR3 sequence is 14 residues long. Here the CDR3 reads CASSSSTGSYEQYF. In DNA form, the CDR3 reads TGTGCCAGCAGCTCCTCCACAGGCTCCTACGAGCAGTACTTC.

The chain carries TRBV7-8 and TRBJ2-1, with 8 bases that match TRBD2. The CDR3 has 14 amino acids. Losses at the gene ends were 8 bases for V and 7 bases for J; bases not matched to a gene: 10. Germline CDR1 reads SGHVS; CDR2 reads FQNEAQ. CDR3 sequence (DNA): TGTGCCAGCTGCCAACGGGAGGGTCCTAATGAGCAGTTCTTC. Translation: CASCQREGPNEQFF. The entire variable domain, with the rest obtained from reference TRBV7-8 and TRBJ2-1, is as follows: GAGVSQSPRYKVAKRGQDVALRCDPISGHVSLFWYQQALGQGPEFLTYFQNEAQLDKSGLPSDRFFAERPEGSVSTLKIQRTQQEDSAVYLCASCQREGPNEQFFGPGTRLTVL.

The chain uses TRBV5-1 and TRBJ2-7; D might be TRBD1 (7 bases). V was trimmed by 0 bases and J by 3 bases, leaving 13 bases between them. Germline values: CDR1 SGHRS, CDR2 YFSETQ. This CDR3 region has 15 residues. CDR3 loop: CASSLEPGGIYEQYF. The CDR3 DNA reads as TGCGCCAGCAGCTTGGAGCCAGGGGGGATCTACGAGCAGTACTTC.

The V call is TRBV2, the J call TRBJ1-6, with TRBD1 identical over 7 bases. CDR3 length: 15 amino acids. The junction had 10 bases not matched to a gene; V was cut back by 9 bases and J by 5 bases. Germline V gene sequence: CDR1 SNHLY, CDR2 FYNNEI. The CDR3: CASDRESPHNSPLHF. CDR3 sequence (DNA): TGTGCCAGTGACAGGGAGAGTCCGCATAATTCACCCCTCCACTTT.

The chain has TRBV6-5 and TRBJ1-5; 7 nucleotides agree with TRBD1. V lost 0 bases to trimming and J lost 5 bases; unmatched junction nucleotides: 4. Germline assignment: CDR1 MNHEY and CDR2 SVGAGI. The CDR3 runs 15 residues. CDR3 sequence (DNA): TGTGCCAGCAGTTACTCTAACAGGGGTTATCAGCCCCAGCATTTT. As protein: CASSYSNRGYQPQHF.

The chain couples TRBV28 to TRBJ1-1, with TRBD1 identical over 7 bases. J was trimmed by 4 bases and V by 4 bases; bases with no gene match: 12. The CDR3 totals 16 residues. Looked up from germline, CDR1 is MDHEN and CDR2 is SYDVKM. The chain's CDR3 is CASSSPQGHGGTEAFF. The CDR3 nucleotides read TGTGCCAGCAGTTCACCACAGGGGCACGGGGGCACTGAAGCTTTCTTT.

The genes are TRBV10-1 and TRBJ2-1; D might be TRBD1 (6 bases). CDR3 length: 17 residues. V lost 3 bases and J lost 5, with 20 bases in between. Germline V gene lookup returns CDR1 WNHNN and CDR2 SYGVQD (reference sequence). CDR3 loop: CASSDLPDRGYDNEQFF. The DNA for the CDR3 is TGCGCCAGCAGTGACCTACCGGATAGGGGGTACGACAATGAGCAGTTCTTC.

This rearrangement joins TRBV19 to TRBJ1-1; D is possibly TRBD1 (5 bases). V was trimmed by 7 bases and J by 4 bases, leaving 16 bases between them. This CDR3 has 14 amino acids. The germline V gene encodes CDR1 LNHDA and CDR2 SQIVND (reference sequence). As DNA, the CDR3 is TGTGCCAGTACCCCTTGGGGCCAGACCACTGAAGCTTTCTTT. Its protein is CASTPWGQTTEAFF.

Notes on this clone: The DNA is left out, because the CDR3 cannot be placed on it with certainty; the CDR3 is given as TCRdb lists it. The CDR3 loop is CASSSAPGVQHF. The chain carries TRBV12-3 or TRBV12-4 and TRBJ1-5. 12 amino acids form the CDR3, both terminal residues included.

The gene calls are TRBV29-1 and TRBJ1-2, with 7 bases fitting TRBD1. V was pared by 7 bases and J by 7 bases, with 12 bases of the junction left unmatched. CDR3 length: 13 amino acids. CDR1 and CDR2 (germline): SQVTM, ANQGSEA. Written as DNA, the CDR3 is TGCAGCGAGGCGGGACAGTTACATGGTGGCTACACCTTC. Translated, it gives CSEAGQLHGGYTF.

Comments on this clone: Mismatch with germline at one junction end may stem from a read error. This chain connects TRBV6-4 to TRBJ2-5, with D possibly being TRBD1 (6 bases). Per the germline V gene, CDR1 is MRHNA and CDR2 is SNTAGT. CDR3 length: 14 residues. This chain's CDR3 is CASLWQGREETQYF. The CDR3 DNA follows: TGCGCGTCTCTGTGGCAGGGGCGCGAAGAGACCCAGTACTTC.

V usage is TRBV7-9 and J usage is TRBJ2-1, with D possibly TRBD2 on 6 matching bases. Germline V CDR1 and CDR2: SEHNR, FQNEAQ (reference sequence). This CDR3 comprises 12 residues. Deletions cut 7 bases from V and 5 bases from J, with 9 bases between. The CDR3 spells CASMGGHNEQFF. As DNA, the CDR3 is TGTGCCAGCATGGGGGGACACAATGAGCAGTTCTTC.